The present TCR beta chain was sequenced within a study of early T cells in non-severe SARS-CoV-2 infection. Study-wide background: Sequencing targeted bulk RNA from unsorted whole blood, leaving chains unpaired.

cDNA molecules, individually, were tagged with unique molecular identifiers. From the 5' RACE reads, TCRdb called clonotypes with MiXCR, one entry per CDR3 protein. The table records 50,000 or so distinct CDR3 sequences, 5.5% to 6.5% of them present only once. From germline, CDR1 is MNHNY and CDR2 SVGAGI (reference sequence). The junction had 9 bases not matched to a gene; V was cut back by 5 bases and J by 0 bases. CDR3 length: 17 residues. This clonotype was observed many times. The sequenced sample consisted of whole blood. The receptor was derived from an adult who was a healthcare worker with PCR-confirmed SARS-CoV-2 infection or an uninfected control (not recorded which). V is TRBV6-6 and J is TRBJ1-3; 8 nucleotides agree with TRBD1. CDR3 residues: CASSPGTGKNSGNTIYF. The CDR3 coding sequence is TGTGCCAGCAGTCCCGGGACAGGCAAAAACTCTGGAAACACCATATATTTT.